These 3 T cell receptor beta chains were sequenced from one sample in a study of Graves' ophthalmopathy and Graves' hyperthyroidism. Amplified TCR beta CDR3 regions were obtained using RNA transcripts as template. HTBI primers were used in a first-round RT-PCR, which preceded a second-round multiplex PCR. Each CDR3 protein is one row after TCRdb ran MiXCR on the multiplex PCR reads. The data show 400,000 or so distinct CDR3 sequences, with less than 20% seen just once and about 7% held by the top ten. The material sequenced was peripheral blood. The receptor set was obtained from a young woman with stable Graves' hyperthyroidism.

The chain links TRBV3-1 to TRBJ1-6; 8 nucleotides match TRBD1. The CDR3 is 13 amino acids. CDR1 is LGHDT and CDR2 is YNNKEL in the germline V gene (reference sequence). After removal of 6 bases from V and 7 bases from J, the junction contained 2 bases not matched to a gene. CDR3 DNA: TGTGCCAGCAGGACAGGGGCGAATTCACCCCTCCACTTT. It codes for CASRTGANSPLHF.

There are a few counts of this clonotype. A much larger clone lies one base from this, so it may be a read error. The J gene is TRBJ2-5, the V gene TRBV6-5; D is ambiguous. The CDR3 runs 14 residues. The germline gives CDR1 MNHEY, CDR2 SVGAGI. The DNA of the CDR3 is TGTGCCAGCAGTTCGATCCTGTACCAAGAGACCAAGTACTTC. Translating it yields CASSSILYQETKYF.

The chain uses TRBV3-1 and TRBJ2-5, with D tentatively TRBD1 (8 bases). This CDR3 is built from 16 residues. The germline V gene encodes CDR1 LGHDT and CDR2 YNNKEL (reference sequence). Trimming pared 0 bases from V and 3 bases from J, leaving 14 bases between. The CDR3 nucleotides read TGTGCCAGCAGCCAAGATCGGACAGGGAGGGAAGAGACCCAGTACTTC. It specifies CASSQDRTGREETQYF.